These 9 T cell receptor beta chains originate from one sample sequenced in a study of T-cell memory formation after mild COVID-19. MiXCR was run by TCRdb on the 5' RACE reads, yielding one entry per CDR3 protein. The sample shows under 350,000 distinct CDR3 sequences, 15% to 20% of them seen only once. The sequencing sample was made of PBMCs or a T cell subset sorted from them (not recorded which). Source of these receptors: a young man who had mild COVID-19 (a few samples of this study predate the infection). Cell type and time point are not known.

This clonotype was found a few times. The chain recombines TRBV7-2 with TRBJ2-5; D is ambiguous. The V and J ends lost 6 bases and 5 bases respectively, with 22 bases between them. CDR1 SGHTA and CDR2 FQGNSA come from the germline V gene. The CDR3 covers 16 residues. The CDR3 region is CASSPTRKGNCETQYF. The CDR3 nucleotides are TGTGCCAGCAGTCCGACCCGGAAAGGGAATTGCGAGACCCAGTACTTC.

The V call is TRBV5-1, the J call TRBJ1-4, with D possibly being TRBD1 (5 bases). This CDR3 is 16 amino acids long. Trimming took 3 bases from V and 4 from J, leaving 16 bases between them. Germline assignment: CDR1 SGHRS and CDR2 YFSETQ. This CDR3 reads CASSWDGRKGNEKLFF. CDR3 bases: TGCGCCAGCAGCTGGGACGGACGGAAGGGTAATGAAAAACTGTTTTTT.

The chain uses TRBV11-2 and TRBJ2-7, with D perhaps matching TRBD1 or TRBD2 (5 bases each). CDR1 and CDR2 from the germline V gene are SGHAT and FQNNGV. Trimming pared 3 bases from V and 5 bases from J, leaving 17 bases between. This CDR3 comprises 15 residues. CDR3 region: CASSFQGERPDEQYV. CDR3 sequence (DNA): TGTGCCAGCAGCTTTCAGGGAGAACGCCCTGACGAGCAGTACGTC.

This clonotype was observed a few times. The chain recombines TRBV6-6 with TRBJ2-2, with D possibly being TRBD1 (5 bases). The CDR3 totals 15 residues. The germline CDR1 and CDR2 sequences are MNHNY and SVGAGI (reference sequence). Trimming cost V 1 base and J 4 bases, with 10 bases left between them. In nucleotides, the CDR3 is TGTGCCAGCAGTTACTTAACAGGAATCACCGGGGAGCTGTTTTTT. Its translation: CASSYLTGITGELFF.

This clonotype was observed a few times. The chain uses TRBV5-5 and TRBJ2-7, with D possibly being TRBD1 or TRBD2 (6 bases each). CDR3 length: 14 residues. V gave up 1 base and J gave up 3 bases, with 11 bases separating them. Germline V gene sequence: CDR1 SGHKS, CDR2 YYEKEE (reference sequence). In nucleotides, the CDR3 is TGTGCCAGCAGCTTGAGGCGGGACAACTACGAGCAGTACGTC. Its protein product is CASSLRRDNYEQYV.

The chain has TRBV6-5 and TRBJ2-7, with D unresolved. Trimming pared 6 bases from V and 3 bases from J, leaving 15 bases between. CDR3 length: 14 amino acids. Germline lookup yields CDR1 MNHEY and CDR2 SVGAGI. CDR3 residues: CASRRHLGSYEQYF. As DNA, the CDR3 is TGTGCCAGCAGGAGACACCTTGGTAGCTACGAGCAGTACTTC.

This clonotype turned up a few times. J is TRBJ1-1 and V is TRBV12-3 or TRBV12-4, with 10 bases lining up with TRBD1. Losses at the gene ends were 4 bases for V and 5 bases for J; bases not matched to a gene: 7. The CDR3 has 15 residues. CDR3 amino acids: CASSSDRGLVTEAFF. The CDR3 DNA sequence: TGTGCCAGCAGTTCCGACAGGGGGCTTGTGACTGAAGCTTTCTTT.

This clonotype showed up many times. The chain combines TRBV5-1 with TRBJ2-7; 8 nucleotides line up with TRBD1. J gave up 7 bases and V 5 bases, and 11 bases lay outside the gene matches. The CDR3 has 14 residues. Germline V gene sequence: CDR1 SGHRS, CDR2 YFSETQ. CDR3 loop: CASRGQGSYDEQYF. DNA of the CDR3: TGCGCCAGCAGAGGACAGGGATCCTACGATGAGCAGTACTTC. Looking up the rest from reference TRBV5-1 and TRBJ2-7 gives the full variable domain: KAGVTQTPRYLIKTRGQQVTLSCSPISGHRSVSWYQQTPGQGLQFLFEYFSETQRNKGNFPGRFSGRQFSNSRSEMNVSTLELGDSALYLCASRGQGSYDEQYFGPGTRLTVT.

This clonotype has more than one count but fewer than ten. The rearrangement joins TRBV18 to TRBJ1-2; maybe TRBD1 (5 bases). The germline CDR1 and CDR2 sequences are KGHSH and LQKENI. The ends were cut back, 0 bases at V and 8 bases at J, with 13 bases in the middle. The CDR3 is 14 amino acids. CDR3 residues: CASSPPWAGTGYTF. In nucleotides, the CDR3 is TGTGCCAGCTCACCACCGTGGGCGGGGACCGGCTACACCTTC.